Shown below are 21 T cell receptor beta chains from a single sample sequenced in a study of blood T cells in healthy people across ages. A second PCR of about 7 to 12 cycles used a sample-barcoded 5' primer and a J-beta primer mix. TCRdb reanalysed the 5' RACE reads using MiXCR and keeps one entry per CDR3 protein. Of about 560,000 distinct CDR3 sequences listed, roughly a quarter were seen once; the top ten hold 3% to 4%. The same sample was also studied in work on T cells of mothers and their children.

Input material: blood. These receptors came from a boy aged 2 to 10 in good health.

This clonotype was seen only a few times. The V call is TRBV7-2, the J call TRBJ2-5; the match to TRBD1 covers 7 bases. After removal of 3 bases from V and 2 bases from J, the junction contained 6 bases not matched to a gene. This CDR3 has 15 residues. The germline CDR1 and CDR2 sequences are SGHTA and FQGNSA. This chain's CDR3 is CASSLTGFTQETQYF. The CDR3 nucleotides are TGTGCCAGCAGCTTGACAGGGTTCACACAAGAGACCCAGTACTTC.

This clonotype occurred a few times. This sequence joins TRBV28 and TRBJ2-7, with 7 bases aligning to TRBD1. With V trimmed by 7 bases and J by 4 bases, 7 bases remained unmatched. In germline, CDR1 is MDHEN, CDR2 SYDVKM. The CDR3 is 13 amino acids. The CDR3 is CASTRDSSYEQYF. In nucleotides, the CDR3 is TGTGCCAGCACGAGGGACAGTAGTTACGAGCAGTACTTC.

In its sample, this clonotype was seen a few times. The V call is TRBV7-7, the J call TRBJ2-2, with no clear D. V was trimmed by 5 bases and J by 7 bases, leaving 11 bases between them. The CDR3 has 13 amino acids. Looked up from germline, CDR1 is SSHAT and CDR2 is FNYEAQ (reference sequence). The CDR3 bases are TGTGCCAGCAGCCCCAAGTGGGGCGGGGAGCTGTTTTTT. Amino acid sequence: CASSPKWGGELFF.

CDR3 sequence reads: CSADRGTYEQYF. CDR3 sequence (DNA): TGCAGTGCTGACAGGGGTACCTACGAGCAGTACTTC. The J gene is TRBJ2-5, the V gene TRBV20-1, with TRBD1 matching 8 bases. The J call is in doubt because the DNA end fits TRBJ2-7 better. Germline-derived CDR1 and CDR2 are DFQATT and SNEGSKA (reference sequence). The CDR3 contains 12 residues.

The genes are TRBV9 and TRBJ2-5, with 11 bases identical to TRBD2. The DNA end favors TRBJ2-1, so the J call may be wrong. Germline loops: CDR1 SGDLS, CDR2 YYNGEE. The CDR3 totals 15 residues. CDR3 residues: CASSLSGREYNEQFF. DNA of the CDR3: TGTGCCAGCAGCCTTAGCGGGAGGGAGTACAATGAGCAGTTCTTC.

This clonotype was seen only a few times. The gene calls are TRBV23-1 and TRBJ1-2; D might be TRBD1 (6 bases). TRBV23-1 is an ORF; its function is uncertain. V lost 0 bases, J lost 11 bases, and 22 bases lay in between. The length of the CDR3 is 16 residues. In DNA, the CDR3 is TGCGCCAGCAGTCAATCGCTTACCGGTTCAGGGGAATTTTACACCTTC. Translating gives CASSQSLTGSGEFYTF.

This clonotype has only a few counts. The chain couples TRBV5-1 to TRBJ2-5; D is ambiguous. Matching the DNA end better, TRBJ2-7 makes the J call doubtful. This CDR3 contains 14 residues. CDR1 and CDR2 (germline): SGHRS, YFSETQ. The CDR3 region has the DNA TGCGCCAGCAGCTCCGCCTGGGGTACCTACGAGCAGTACTTC. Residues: CASSSAWGTYEQYF.

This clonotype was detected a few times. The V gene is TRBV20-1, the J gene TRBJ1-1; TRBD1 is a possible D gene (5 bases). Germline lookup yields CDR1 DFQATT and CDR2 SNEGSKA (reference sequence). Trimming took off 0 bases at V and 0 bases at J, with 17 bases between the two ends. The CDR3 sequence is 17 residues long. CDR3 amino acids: CSARDLARGNMNTEAFF. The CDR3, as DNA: TGCAGTGCTAGAGATTTGGCAAGGGGAAACATGAACACTGAAGCTTTCTTT.

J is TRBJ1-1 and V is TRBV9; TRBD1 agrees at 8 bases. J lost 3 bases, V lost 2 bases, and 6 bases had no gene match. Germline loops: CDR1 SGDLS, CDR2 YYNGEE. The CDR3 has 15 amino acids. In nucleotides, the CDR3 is TGTGCCAGCAGCGTCGATCCAGGGGGCCACACTGAAGCTTTCTTT. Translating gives CASSVDPGGHTEAFF.

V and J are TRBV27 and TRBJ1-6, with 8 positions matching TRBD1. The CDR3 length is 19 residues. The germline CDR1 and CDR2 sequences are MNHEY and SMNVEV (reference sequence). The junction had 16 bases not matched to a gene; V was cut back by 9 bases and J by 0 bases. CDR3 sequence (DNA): TGTGCCAGTACCGAGACAGGGGTTCTCCTCGGCTCCTATAATTCACCCCTCCACTTT. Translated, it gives CASTETGVLLGSYNSPLHF.

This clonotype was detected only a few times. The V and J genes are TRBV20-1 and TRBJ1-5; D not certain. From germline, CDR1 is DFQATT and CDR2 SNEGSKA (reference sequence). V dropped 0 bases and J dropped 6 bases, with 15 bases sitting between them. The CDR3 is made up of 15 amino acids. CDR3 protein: CSARDSSGFGQPQHF. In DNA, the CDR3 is TGCAGTGCTAGAGATTCCTCCGGGTTCGGTCAGCCCCAGCATTTT.

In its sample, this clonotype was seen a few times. The CDR3: CASSNGLAGLAKNIQYF. Here the CDR3 DNA reads TGTGCCAGCAGCAATGGACTAGCGGGACTAGCCAAAAACATTCAGTACTTC. This chain joins TRBV5-6 and TRBJ2-4; 12 positions agree with TRBD2. Germline CDR1 reads SGHDT; CDR2 reads YYEEEE. The CDR3 totals 17 residues. With V trimmed by 4 bases and J by 0 bases, 5 bases remained unmatched.

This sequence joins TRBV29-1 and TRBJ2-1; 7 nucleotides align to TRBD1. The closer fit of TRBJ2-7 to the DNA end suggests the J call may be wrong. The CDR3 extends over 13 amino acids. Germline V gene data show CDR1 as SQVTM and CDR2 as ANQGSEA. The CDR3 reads CSAKDRLGYEQYF. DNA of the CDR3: TGCAGCGCAAAGGACAGGCTAGGCTACGAGCAGTACTTC.

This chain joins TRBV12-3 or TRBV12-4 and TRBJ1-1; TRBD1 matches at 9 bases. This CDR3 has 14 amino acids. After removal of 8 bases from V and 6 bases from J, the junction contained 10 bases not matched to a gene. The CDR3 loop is CASDIGQGISEAFF. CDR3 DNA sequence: TGTGCCAGCGATATAGGACAGGGGATTTCTGAAGCTTTCTTT.

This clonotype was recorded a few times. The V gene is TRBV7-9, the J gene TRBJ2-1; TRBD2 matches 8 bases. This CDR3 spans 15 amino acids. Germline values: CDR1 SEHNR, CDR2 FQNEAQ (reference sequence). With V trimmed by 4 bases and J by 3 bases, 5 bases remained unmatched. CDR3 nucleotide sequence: TGTGCCAGCAGCTCGGGGGCGGGGGGCTACAATGAGCAGTTCTTC. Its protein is CASSSGAGGYNEQFF.

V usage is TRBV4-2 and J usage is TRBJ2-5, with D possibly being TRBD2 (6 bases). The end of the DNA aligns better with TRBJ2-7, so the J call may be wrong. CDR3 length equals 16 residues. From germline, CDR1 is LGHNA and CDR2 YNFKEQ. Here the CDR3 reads CASSPAFGTGVSEQYF. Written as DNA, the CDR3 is TGTGCCAGCAGCCCCGCTTTTGGGACTGGGGTGAGCGAGCAGTACTTC.

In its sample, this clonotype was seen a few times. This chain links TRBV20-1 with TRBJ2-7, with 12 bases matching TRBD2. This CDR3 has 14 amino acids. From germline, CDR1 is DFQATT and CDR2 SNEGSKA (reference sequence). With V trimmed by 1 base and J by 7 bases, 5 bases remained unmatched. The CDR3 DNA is TGCAGTGCTAGAGCCACTAGCGGGAGGTGGGAGCAGTACTTC. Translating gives CSARATSGRWEQYF.

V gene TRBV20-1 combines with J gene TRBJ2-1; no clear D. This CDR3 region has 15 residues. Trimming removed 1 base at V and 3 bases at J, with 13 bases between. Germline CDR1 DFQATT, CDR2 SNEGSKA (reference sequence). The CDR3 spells CSARGLPMSYNEQFF. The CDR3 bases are TGCAGTGCTAGAGGGCTACCGATGAGCTACAATGAGCAGTTCTTC.

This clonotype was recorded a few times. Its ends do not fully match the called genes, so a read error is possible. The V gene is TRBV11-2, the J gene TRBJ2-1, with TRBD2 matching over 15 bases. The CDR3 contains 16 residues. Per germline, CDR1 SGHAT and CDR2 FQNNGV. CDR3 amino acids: CASSFAGTSGGNAQFF. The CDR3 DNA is TGTGCCAGCAGCTTCGCAGGGACTAGCGGGGGGAATGCGCAGTTCTTC. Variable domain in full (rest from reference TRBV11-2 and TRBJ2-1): EAGVAQSPRYKIIEKRQSVAFWCNPISGHATLYWYQQILGQGPKLLIQFQNNGVVDDSQLPKDRFSAERLKGVDSTLKIQPAKLEDSAVYLCASSFAGTSGGNAQFFGPGTRLTVL.

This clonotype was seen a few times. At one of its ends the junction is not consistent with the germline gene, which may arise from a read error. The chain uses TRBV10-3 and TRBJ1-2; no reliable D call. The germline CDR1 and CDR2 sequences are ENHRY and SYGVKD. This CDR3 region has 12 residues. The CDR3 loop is CAISESGDGYPF. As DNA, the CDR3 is TGTGCCATCAGTGAGTCTGGGGATGGCTACCCCTTC.

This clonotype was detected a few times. DNA of the CDR3: TGTGCCAGCAGCTTAGCGATAGGGACAGCAAACACTGAAGCTTTCTTT. Translated: CASSLAIGTANTEAFF. V is TRBV7-8 and J is TRBJ1-1, with 7 bases identical to TRBD1. This CDR3 has 16 amino acids. The germline CDR1 and CDR2 sequences are SGHVS and FQNEAQ. The V segment lost 0 bases and the J segment 2 bases; nucleotides outside the gene matches: 6.